A single sample gave rise to the 16 T cell receptor beta chains below, sequenced in a study of blood T cells in healthy people across ages. Primed by a sample-barcoded 5' primer and a J-beta primer mix, a second PCR proceeded for roughly 7 to 12 cycles. One entry per CDR3 protein results from TCRdb running MiXCR on the 5' RACE reads. Of around 1,800,000 distinct CDR3 sequences listed, roughly two fifths were seen once; the top ten hold under 30%. Sequenced: blood. The receptors come from a human donor in good health.

This clonotype was seen a handful of times. The J gene is TRBJ2-7, the V gene TRBV6-5, with D possibly matching TRBD1 (6 bases). The tail of the sequence fits TRBJ2-5 better, so the J call may be wrong. CDR1 is MNHEY, CDR2 SVGAGI, per germline. This CDR3 has 15 residues. The CDR3 is CASSYSANREGTQYF. CDR3 coding DNA: TGTGCCAGCAGTTACTCGGCGAACAGGGAAGGGACCCAGTACTTC.

V gene TRBV12-3 or TRBV12-4 combines with J gene TRBJ2-5; maybe TRBD1 (6 bases). V was shortened by 6 bases and J by 2 bases, with 13 bases between the two germline ends. This CDR3 contains 14 residues. CDR3 DNA sequence: TGTGCCAGCAGAGCAACAGGGCGGCAAGAGACCCAGTACTTC. Protein sequence: CASRATGRQETQYF.

The table lists this clonotype with a few counts. This rearrangement joins TRBV5-6 to TRBJ1-5; 7 bases map to TRBD1. The length of the CDR3 is 15 residues. Germline V lookup: CDR1 SGHDT, CDR2 YYEEEE. J was trimmed by 5 bases and V by 6 bases; bases with no gene match: 11. The CDR3 sequence is CASNATTGMDQPQHF. The CDR3 nucleotides are TGTGCCAGCAACGCCACGACAGGGATGGATCAGCCCCAGCATTTT.

The chain joins TRBV20-1 to TRBJ1-2; D is unclear. Trimming stripped 1 base from V and 9 bases from J, with 18 bases between. Germline V gene data show CDR1 as DFQATT and CDR2 as SNEGSKA (reference sequence). The CDR3 contains 14 residues. CDR3 sequence (DNA): TGCAGTGCTAGAGTTTTGGGAACCGCGAGACGCTACACCTTC. The encoded protein is CSARVLGTARRYTF.

The chain couples TRBV9 to TRBJ2-3, with no clear D. The germline V and J ends were trimmed by 0 bases and 4 bases, with 12 bases remaining between them. The CDR3 totals 15 residues. The germline gives CDR1 SGDLS, CDR2 YYNGEE. The CDR3 DNA sequence: TGTGCCAGCAGCGTAGGCAGTCAAAAATCAGATACGCAGTATTTT. It yields the protein CASSVGSQKSDTQYF.

The CDR3 loop is CASSLVEPGPANEQFF. CDR3 bases: TGTGCCAGCAGTTTGGTGGAGCCCGGGCCTGCCAATGAGCAGTTCTTC. This chain links TRBV27 with TRBJ2-1; the D is unclear. CDR3 length: 16 amino acids. Germline V gene lookup returns CDR1 MNHEY and CDR2 SMNVEV (reference sequence). The V end lost 3 bases, the J end lost 6 bases, and 18 bases lay between the germline ends.

This clonotype was seen just once. The chain has TRBV6-6 and TRBJ2-5, with a possible D match to TRBD2 (6 bases). CDR3 length: 17 amino acids. The V gene's germline CDR1 is MNHNY and CDR2 SVGAGI (reference sequence). V lost 6 bases and J 5 bases, leaving 25 bases between the germline ends. CDR3 region: CASSSRASGPGEETQYF. As DNA, the CDR3 is TGTGCCAGCAGCTCCCGGGCGTCCGGGCCGGGGGAGGAGACCCAGTACTTC.

Comment on this clonotype: A clone one base away is much larger, so this may be a read error. CDR3 residues: CSVEEGGTDAQYF. The CDR3 DNA sequence: TGCAGCGTTGAAGAGGGCGGCACAGATGCGCAGTATTTT. The chain couples TRBV29-1 to TRBJ2-3; D is undetermined. CDR1 and CDR2 from the germline V gene are SQVTM and ANQGSEA. The CDR3 contains 13 residues.

In this sample, this clonotype turned up once. CDR3: CASSLFPEGPEETQYF. CDR3 nucleotides: TGTGCCAGCAGCTTATTCCCCGAAGGACCGGAAGAGACCCAGTACTTC. V and J are TRBV7-2 and TRBJ2-5, with D hard to call. The germline gives CDR1 SGHTA, CDR2 FQGNSA. CDR3 length: 16 residues. Trimming left V 2 bases short and J 3 bases short, with 16 bases between.

The gene calls are TRBV6-2 or TRBV6-3 and TRBJ2-4; D tentatively reads TRBD1 or TRBD2 (5 bases each). The tail of the sequence fits TRBJ2-7 better, so the J call may be wrong. The CDR3 is 14 residues long. Germline lookup yields CDR1 MNHEY and CDR2 SVGEGT. The DNA of the CDR3 is TGTGCCAGCAGTTTACCTGGGGGAACCGCCGAGCAGTACTTC. Translating gives CASSLPGGTAEQYF.

This clonotype showed up just a few times. The chain has TRBV19 and TRBJ2-5, with unresolved D. The CDR3 has 13 amino acids. Trimming pared 4 bases from V and 1 base from J, leaving 7 bases between. CDR1 and CDR2 (germline): LNHDA, SQIVND (reference sequence). This CDR3 is CASSTAAQETQYF. The CDR3 DNA reads as TGTGCCAGTAGTACGGCAGCCCAAGAGACCCAGTACTTC.

V and J are TRBV7-3 and TRBJ2-1; no clear D. The V and J ends lost 0 bases and 5 bases respectively, with 8 bases between them. Germline V gives CDR1 SGHTA, CDR2 FQGTGA. The CDR3 extends over 14 amino acids. CDR3 coding DNA: TGTGCCAGCAGCTTAACGTTGACCCACAATGAGCAGTTCTTC. The encoded protein is CASSLTLTHNEQFF.

V usage is TRBV14 and J usage is TRBJ2-6; a weak D match, TRBD1 (5 bases). This CDR3 is built from 18 residues. Per germline, CDR1 SGHDN and CDR2 FVKESK. Trimming cost V 1 base and J 0 bases, with 13 bases left between them. The CDR3 DNA follows: TGTGCCAGCAGCCAAGTGGGGCAGGCGCGCTCTGGGGCCAACGTCCTGACTTTC. It is translated as CASSQVGQARSGANVLTF.

This clonotype appeared a few times. This chain joins TRBV6-5 and TRBJ2-5; 8 positions match TRBD2. This CDR3 is 16 amino acids long. CDR1 and CDR2 from the germline V gene are MNHEY and SVGAGI. The junction had 5 bases not matched to a gene; V was cut back by 1 base and J by 1 base. The DNA for the CDR3 is TGTGCCAGCAGTTACTTCGGGGGGGGGACCCAAGAGACCCAGTACTTC. Translation: CASSYFGGGTQETQYF.

The rearrangement uses TRBV7-9 and TRBJ2-1, with D uncertain. The germline V gene has CDR1 SEHNR and CDR2 FQNEAQ (reference sequence). V was trimmed by 0 bases and J by 8 bases, leaving 11 bases between them. CDR3 length: 14 amino acids. The CDR3: CASSLAPVVYEQFF. CDR3 bases: TGTGCCAGCAGCTTAGCGCCTGTGGTGTATGAGCAGTTCTTC.

The chain carries TRBV7-2 and TRBJ2-7; D is ambiguous. Germline V gene data show CDR1 as SGHTA and CDR2 as FQGNSA. Trimming left V 1 base short and J 4 bases short, with 8 bases between. The CDR3 runs 13 residues. As DNA, the CDR3 is TGTGCCAGCAGCTTAGTCCTCAAATACGAGCAGTACTTC. It specifies CASSLVLKYEQYF.